The rows below give T cell receptor beta chains drawn from one sample of a study of vaccination effects on CD4 cells after COVID-19. No antigen has been assigned to these receptors. Sequenced by immunoSEQ multiplex PCR; TCRdb stores in-frame clones only, minus some. The sample has more than 20,000 clones, less than 85% seen once. The sequences come from CD4+ T cells from PBMCs cultured with HCoV-229E spike peptides, collected after COVID-19 vaccination. The receptors here all came from a human donor who received a COVID-19 vaccine. Each CDR3 is given with its conserved first and last residue. Each record gives: V gene, J gene, D gene, clone size, CDR3 protein, CDR3 DNA. D genes are given only for firm matches. Where a row states a size, it is once, few, many or the class of an expanded clone; other rows omit it.

V: TRBV30
J: TRBJ1-5
D: TRBD1
size: .
CDR3: CAWSVRGPDREYQPQHF
DNA: TGTGCCTGGAGTGTCAGGGGGCCAGACAGGGAATATCAGCCCCAGCATTTT

V: TRBV6-4
J: TRBJ1-2
D: TRBD1
size: .
CDR3: CASSATGMGGYTF
DNA: TGTGCCAGCAGTGCGACAGGGATGGGTGGCTACACCTTC

V: TRBV7-9
J: TRBJ2-7
D: .
size: .
CDR3: CASSFSRTSYEQYF
DNA: TGTGCCAGCAGCTTTAGTAGAACTTCCTACGAGCAGTACTTC

V: TRBV19
J: TRBJ1-1
D: TRBD1
size: .
CDR3: CASSIPGTANTEAFF
DNA: TGTGCCAGTAGTATCCCCGGGACAGCGAACACTGAAGCTTTCTTT

V: TRBV2
J: TRBJ2-7
D: TRBD1
size: .
CDR3: CASTVDRGYEQYF
DNA: TGTGCCAGCACCGTTGACAGGGGCTACGAGCAGTACTTC

V: TRBV7-7
J: TRBJ2-7
D: .
size: .
CDR3: CASSLGDTGSYEQYF
DNA: TGTGCCAGCAGCTTAGGTGACACCGGCTCCTACGAGCAGTACTTC

V: TRBV13
J: TRBJ1-2
D: .
size: .
CDR3: CASSFDSTGPNGYTF
DNA: TGTGCCAGCAGCTTTGACTCGACAGGTCCGAATGGCTACACCTTC

V: TRBV3-1/TRBV3-2
J: TRBJ1-1
D: .
size: .
CDR3: CASSPPGAGSAAFF
DNA: TGTGCCAGCAGCCCACCCGGTGCCGGTAGCGCAGCTTTCTTT

V: TRBV24-1
J: TRBJ2-3
D: .
size: .
CDR3: CATADGRTDTQYF
DNA: TGTGCCACCGCGGACGGACGCACAGATACGCAGTATTTT

V: TRBV12-3/TRBV12-4
J: TRBJ2-7
D: .
size: .
CDR3: CASRRTANYEQYF
DNA: TGTGCCAGCAGACGGACAGCAAACTACGAGCAGTACTTC

V: TRBV19
J: TRBJ2-3
D: .
size: .
CDR3: CASSIVQGPSTDTQYF
DNA: TGTGCCAGTAGTATTGTCCAGGGGCCTAGCACAGATACGCAGTATTTT

V: TRBV29-1
J: TRBJ2-5
D: .
size: few
CDR3: CSAVRGGGQETQYF
DNA: TGCAGCGCTGTCAGGGGGGGTGGACAAGAGACCCAGTACTTC

V: TRBV29-1
J: TRBJ1-5
D: .
size: .
CDR3: CSVSLDRGNQPQHF
DNA: TGCAGCGTTTCTCTGGACCGGGGCAATCAGCCCCAGCATTTT

V: TRBV10-2
J: TRBJ2-3
D: TRBD1
size: .
CDR3: CASSELGQEDTQYF
DNA: TGCGCCAGCAGTGAGTTGGGACAGGAAGATACGCAGTATTTT

V: TRBV7-9
J: TRBJ1-1
D: .
size: .
CDR3: CASSPLTGRGTEAFF
DNA: TGTGCCAGCAGCCCCCTGACAGGACGGGGCACTGAAGCTTTCTTT

V: TRBV5-6
J: TRBJ1-1
D: .
size: .
CDR3: CASSWVGGRGPEAFF
DNA: TGTGCCAGCAGCTGGGTTGGGGGACGGGGACCTGAAGCTTTCTTT

V: TRBV6-2/TRBV6-3
J: TRBJ2-7
D: .
size: .
CDR3: CASSSLRTSYEQYF
DNA: TGTGCCAGCAGTTCACTACGAACTTCCTACGAGCAGTACTTC

V: TRBV24-1
J: TRBJ2-3
D: .
size: .
CDR3: CATSDSNTDTQYF
DNA: TGTGCCACCAGTGATTCTAACACAGATACGCAGTATTTT

V: TRBV7-2
J: TRBJ1-2
D: .
size: .
CDR3: CASSLATGPYGYTF
DNA: TGTGCCAGCAGCTTAGCTACGGGACCATATGGCTACACCTTC

V: TRBV6-5
J: TRBJ1-6
D: .
size: few
CDR3: CASSPTYSPLHF
DNA: TGTGCCAGCAGTCCGACATATTCACCCCTCCACTTT

V: TRBV3-1/TRBV3-2
J: TRBJ2-1
D: .
size: few
CDR3: CASSRRLTGWDNEQFF
DNA: TGTGCCAGCAGCCGCAGATTGACAGGCTGGGACAATGAGCAGTTCTTC

V: TRBV7-9
J: TRBJ1-4
D: .
size: once
CDR3: CASRRPNEKLFF
DNA: TGTGCCAGCAGACGACCTAATGAAAAACTGTTTTTT

V: TRBV11-2
J: TRBJ2-1
D: .
size: once
CDR3: CASSLVGVHEQFF
DNA: TGTGCCAGCAGCCTAGTCGGGGTCCATGAGCAGTTCTTC

V: TRBV6-5
J: TRBJ2-7
D: .
size: .
CDR3: CASSYSGTVGGQYF
DNA: TGTGCCAGCAGTTACTCAGGGACCGTGGGTGGGCAGTACTTC

V: TRBV10-1
J: TRBJ2-1
D: .
size: .
CDR3: CASSEYGDSYNEQFF
DNA: TGCGCCAGCAGTGAGTACGGGGACTCCTACAATGAGCAGTTCTTC

V: TRBV12-3/TRBV12-4
J: TRBJ1-1
D: .
size: .
CDR3: CASSTEENTEAFF
DNA: TGTGCCAGCAGTACCGAAGAGAACACTGAAGCTTTCTTT

V: TRBV25-1
J: TRBJ2-7
D: .
size: once
CDR3: CASGGRGHSAYEQYF
DNA: TGTGCCAGCGGTGGGCGGGGGCACAGCGCCTACGAGCAGTACTTC

V: TRBV5-6
J: TRBJ1-2
D: .
size: .
CDR3: CASSPVPQNYGYTF
DNA: TGTGCCAGCAGCCCCGTTCCACAAAACTATGGCTACACCTTC

V: TRBV5-4
J: TRBJ2-7
D: TRBD2
size: once
CDR3: CASSLVAGEAREQYF
DNA: TGTGCCAGCAGCTTGGTAGCGGGAGAGGCGCGCGAGCAGTACTTC

V: TRBV7-8
J: TRBJ1-2
D: TRBD1
size: .
CDR3: CASSFDRGGGYTF
DNA: TGTGCCAGCAGCTTTGACAGGGGGGGTGGCTACACCTTC

V: TRBV14
J: TRBJ1-1
D: .
size: .
CDR3: CASSPRSDTEAFF
DNA: TGTGCCAGCAGCCCACGGAGCGACACTGAAGCTTTCTTT

V: TRBV11-2
J: TRBJ2-3
D: .
size: .
CDR3: CASSFPTSGFGTLDTQYF
DNA: TGTGCCAGCAGCTTCCCGACTTCGGGCTTCGGGACACTAGATACGCAGTATTTT

V: TRBV18
J: TRBJ1-5
D: .
size: few
CDR3: CASSPSVVSNQPQHF
DNA: TGTGCCAGCTCACCGTCAGTAGTTAGCAATCAGCCCCAGCATTTT

V: TRBV2
J: TRBJ2-3
D: .
size: .
CDR3: CATTRALQDTQYF
DNA: TGTGCCACAACCCGGGCTCTCCAGGATACGCAGTATTTT

V: TRBV5-1
J: TRBJ1-3
D: TRBD1
size: .
CDR3: CASSLGGGEGNTIYF
DNA: TGCGCCAGCAGCTTGGGAGGGGGCGAAGGAAACACCATATATTTT

V: TRBV7-2
J: TRBJ2-7
D: .
size: few
CDR3: CASKQRNGYEQYF
DNA: TGTGCCAGCAAACAGCGGAACGGCTACGAGCAGTACTTC

V: TRBV5-1
J: TRBJ2-1
D: .
size: .
CDR3: CASSLSITQGNEQFF
DNA: TGCGCCAGCAGCTTGTCAATTACCCAGGGCAATGAGCAGTTCTTC

V: TRBV5-1
J: TRBJ1-1
D: .
size: .
CDR3: CASSLGGLGGNTEAFF
DNA: TGCGCCAGCAGCTTAGGGGGGCTCGGAGGGAACACTGAAGCTTTCTTT

V: TRBV27
J: TRBJ2-3
D: TRBD2
size: .
CDR3: CASSTSGGDWDTQYF
DNA: TGTGCCAGCTCGACTAGCGGGGGGGATTGGGATACGCAGTATTTT

V: TRBV3-1/TRBV3-2
J: TRBJ2-1
D: TRBD1
size: once
CDR3: CASSQRQGRRMDEQFF
DNA: TGTGCCAGCAGCCAACGACAGGGTCGGCGAATGGATGAGCAGTTCTTC

V: TRBV19
J: TRBJ1-1
D: .
size: .
CDR3: CASSLGGRTSAEAFF
DNA: TGTGCCAGTAGTTTGGGGGGGCGGACGAGCGCTGAAGCTTTCTTT

V: TRBV6-5
J: TRBJ2-7
D: TRBD2
size: .
CDR3: CASRSLAGGHYEQYF
DNA: TGTGCCAGCAGATCACTAGCGGGAGGGCACTACGAGCAGTACTTC

V: TRBV5-1
J: TRBJ2-2
D: .
size: .
CDR3: CASSSPTSRRNTGELFF
DNA: TGCGCCAGCAGCTCCCCAACTAGTAGGCGTAACACCGGGGAGCTGTTTTTT

V: TRBV9
J: TRBJ1-1
D: .
size: .
CDR3: CASSVRQWNTEAFF
DNA: TGTGCCAGCAGCGTCCGACAGTGGAACACTGAAGCTTTCTTT

V: TRBV2
J: TRBJ2-3
D: TRBD2
size: .
CDR3: CASSGIGLAGGLDTDTQYF
DNA: TGTGCCAGCAGTGGTATCGGACTAGCGGGAGGGCTGGACACAGATACGCAGTATTTT

V: TRBV5-8
J: TRBJ2-2
D: TRBD2
size: .
CDR3: CASLPGLASGELFF
DNA: TGTGCCAGCCTCCCGGGACTAGCATCCGGGGAGCTGTTTTTT

V: TRBV19
J: TRBJ2-2
D: TRBD1
size: .
CDR3: CASSLYRGSNTGELFF
DNA: TGTGCCAGTAGTCTATACAGGGGATCGAACACCGGGGAGCTGTTTTTT

V: TRBV29-1
J: TRBJ2-2
D: .
size: once
CDR3: CSVEDPTRTGELFF
DNA: TGCAGCGTTGAAGATCCGACACGGACCGGGGAGCTGTTTTTT